The clone carrying this T cell receptor beta chain was recorded at least ten times. Its specificity is not known. Time point defined: patch test 2, 6 weeks after DPC sensitization. Treatment of the sample: therapeutic diphenylcyclopropenone sensitization with weekly scalp DPC. Ahead of applying each patch test, blood was sampled. Deletions cut 8 bases from V and 11 bases from J, with 15 bases between. This CDR3 comprises 12 residues. This sample is drawn from a study of human T cells and chemical hapten exposure. Findings of the study overall: As the donors had alopecia, their immune response may differ from healthy people's.

One entry per CDR3 protein, called by TCRdb with MiXCR from the RACE reads. The sample includes around 82,000 distinct CDR3 sequences, less than 8.5% seen only once; the top ten take roughly 1.4%. The TCR was taken from a woman between 25 and 40 years old with alopecia areata. Some clones in this sample may be carry-over from other donors' samples. Sequencing was performed on whole blood, taken in connection with sensitization to the hapten diphenylcyclopropenone (DPC). The chain recombines TRBV12-3 or TRBV12-4 with TRBJ1-4; D call uncertain. As DNA, the CDR3 is TGTGCCAGCCTCTCCGGTGCTGGGAAACTGTTTTTT. It yields the protein CASLSGAGKLFF.